This T cell receptor (beta chain) was identified in a study of cytomegalovirus exposure and HLA in healthy donors. The overall study: Approximately 180 million T cells yielded 117 million unique TCR beta sequences in earlier analysis.

The primer mix had 60 Vbeta and 13 Jbeta primers. Clones were read by immunoSEQ multiplex PCR, and TCRdb kept only the in-frame ones, dropping some. The sample shows about 120,000 clones, under 85% of them seen only once. Regarding this clone: The antigen remains unidentified.

General observations from the study: Presence/absence analyses rested on an assumption that sequencing depth was roughly uniform across donors. In vitro assays verified that a few CMV-associated chains recognized CMV antigens specifically. Later genetic work tied a missense DCLRE1C variant to beta-chain V and J trimming.

CDR1 and CDR2 (germline): SGHRS, YFSETQ. The length of the CDR3 is 14 residues. V was clipped by 7 bases and J by 5 bases, with 18 bases between them. Material for sequencing was PBMCs. This clonotype was sampled from a human donor in good health. The V gene is TRBV5-1, the J gene TRBJ2-5; D perhaps matches TRBD2 (6 bases). Here the CDR3 DNA reads TGCGCCAGCGGACCCGGGGGAGTAGACGAGACCCAGTACTTC. It codes for CASGPGGVDETQYF. Full variable domain (rest looked up from reference TRBV5-1 and TRBJ2-5): KAGVTQTPRYLIKTRGQQVTLSCSPISGHRSVSWYQQTPGQGLQFLFEYFSETQRNKGNFPGRFSGRQFSNSRSEMNVSTLELGDSALYLCASGPGGVDETQYFGPGTRLLVL.